The 13 T cell receptor beta chains presented below share a single source sample, sequenced in a study. TCRdb re-analysed the 5' RACE reads in MiXCR, keeping a single row per CDR3 protein. The repertoire holds 20,000 to 25,000 distinct CDR3 sequences, with about 29% as singletons. The sample was tumor-infiltrating naive CD4+ T cells sorted from the breast tumor. Subset of the sample: naive CD4+ T cells, CD4+CD45RA+CD25-. Receptor source: a female donor with breast cancer.

This clonotype has ten or more counts. The chain employs TRBV6-1 and TRBJ2-1; tentative D call: TRBD1 (6 bases). V lost 2 bases and J lost 5, with 16 bases in between. Germline-derived CDR1 and CDR2 are MNHNS and SASEGT. The CDR3 is made up of 16 amino acids. CDR3 protein: CASSESSWGPDNEQFF. Here the CDR3 DNA reads TGTGCCAGCAGTGAATCGTCGTGGGGGCCGGACAATGAGCAGTTCTTC.

The chain uses TRBV12-3 or TRBV12-4 and TRBJ1-2, with D possibly TRBD1 on 5 matching bases. The CDR3 runs 13 residues. Trimming cost V 0 bases and J 7 bases, with 9 bases left between them. CDR3 nucleotides: TGTGCCAGCAGTTTAGCCCAGGGTTTTGGCTACACCTTC. It is translated as CASSLAQGFGYTF.

The chain joins TRBV7-2 to TRBJ1-4; 7 bases fit TRBD1. The CDR3 runs 15 residues. CDR1 and CDR2 (germline): SGHTA, FQGNSA. The V and J ends lost 7 bases and 8 bases, in that order; junction bases with no gene match: 13. CDR3 bases: TGTGCCAGCACCCCTCGGACAGGAGAGGGGGAAAAACTGTTTTTT. Amino acid sequence: CASTPRTGEGEKLFF.

This chain links TRBV25-1 with TRBJ2-7, with D tentatively TRBD1 (7 bases). Trimming shortened V by 4 bases and J by 2 bases, and 21 bases separated the two germline ends. The CDR3 totals 17 residues. Germline CDR1 MGHDK, CDR2 SYGVNS. CDR3 in DNA: TGTGCCAGCAGTGGACAGAGGGCGGGGACAGTAACCTACGAGCAGTACTTC. Translated: CASSGQRAGTVTYEQYF.

This clonotype was counted at least ten times. The V call is TRBV15, the J call TRBJ2-7, with D possibly being TRBD1 (6 bases). The germline V gene has CDR1 LNHNV and CDR2 YYDKDF (reference sequence). The CDR3 loop spans 13 amino acids. V shed 0 bases and J shed 4 bases, with 7 bases lying between them. This chain's CDR3 is CATSREDRYEQYF. The CDR3 DNA reads TGTGCCACCAGCAGAGAGGACAGATACGAGCAGTACTTC.

The chain links TRBV10-3 to TRBJ2-3; D not resolved. The V end lost 6 bases, the J end lost 0 bases, and 7 bases lay between the germline ends. CDR3 length equals 13 residues. Germline-derived CDR1 and CDR2 are ENHRY and SYGVKD. The CDR3 nucleotides are TGTGCCATCAGGACTCGGAGCACAGATACGCAGTATTTT. This encodes CAIRTRSTDTQYF.

This clonotype was seen at least ten times. The chain couples TRBV6-5 to TRBJ1-2; D unresolved. The V gene lost 2 bases and the J gene lost 5 bases, with 9 bases spanning the gap. Per germline, CDR1 MNHEY and CDR2 SVGAGI. The CDR3 is 13 residues long. The CDR3 region has the DNA TGTGCCAGCAGTTACAGGCGGGGATATGGCTACACCTTC. This sequence encodes CASSYRRGYGYTF.

The table lists this clonotype with many counts. Lacking the conserved final phenylalanine or tryptophan, this CDR3 likely reflects a read error. The chain is built from TRBV12-3 or TRBV12-4 and TRBJ2-7; D might be TRBD1 (5 bases). The CDR3 loop spans 14 amino acids. V lost 3 bases and J 2 bases, leaving 11 bases between the germline ends. CDR3 nucleotide sequence: TGTGCCAGCAGTTTGGGGCTCTCTCCCTACGAGCAGTACTAC. This gives the protein CASSLGLSPYEQYY.

By share of the sample, this clonotype is medium-sized. This rearrangement joins TRBV6-1 to TRBJ1-5, with D uncertain. The CDR3 has 13 residues. Trimming pared 5 bases from V and 3 bases from J, leaving 8 bases between. Germline-derived CDR1 and CDR2 are MNHNS and SASEGT. The CDR3 DNA sequence: TGTGCCAGCAGTCGGGAGTTCAATCAGCCCCAGCATTTT. Translating it yields CASSREFNQPQHF.

This clonotype was seen more than once but under ten times. The chain has TRBV4-1 and TRBJ2-5, with D possibly being TRBD1 (5 bases). V shed 5 bases and J shed 5 bases, with 12 bases lying between them. The CDR3 spans 13 residues. Germline CDR1 reads MGHRA; CDR2 reads YSYEKL. CDR3 amino acids: CASSYRLGETQYF. The CDR3 DNA sequence: TGCGCCAGCAGCTACAGGCTCGGCGAGACCCAGTACTTC.

This rearrangement joins TRBV5-4 to TRBJ2-1; 11 nucleotides line up with TRBD2. With V trimmed by 4 bases and J by 7 bases, 1 base remained unmatched. Germline V gene sequence: CDR1 SGHNT, CDR2 YYREEE (reference sequence). This CDR3 has 13 residues. The CDR3 bases are TGTGCCAGCAGCGTAGCGGGAGGGAATGAGCAGTTCTTC. Its protein product is CASSVAGGNEQFF.

This clonotype was seen just once. Being one base from a much bigger clone, this may be a read error. The chain employs TRBV18 and TRBJ1-1; D ambiguous. Germline V gene data show CDR1 as KGHSH and CDR2 as LQKENI. The CDR3 runs 13 residues. V shed 6 bases and J shed 1 base, with 9 bases lying between them. CDR3 in amino acids: CASSGDKNTEAFF. CDR3 coding DNA: TGTGCCAGCTCCGGAGACAAGAACACTGAAGCTTTCTTT.

This clonotype was seen repeatedly, ten times or more. The rearrangement links TRBV5-1 to TRBJ2-7, with D possibly called TRBD1 or TRBD2 (5 bases each). Germline CDR1 SGHRS, CDR2 YFSETQ. The CDR3 covers 14 residues. V was pared by 2 bases and J by 0 bases, with 9 bases between. The CDR3 spells CASSFYGGSYEQYF. CDR3 in DNA: TGCGCCAGCAGCTTTTATGGGGGCTCCTACGAGCAGTACTTC.